The 14 T cell receptor beta chains below all came from one sample that was sequenced in a study of T cell clonality in common variable immunodeficiency. Generated by immunoSEQ multiplex PCR, the TCRdb table keeps only in-frame clones and is missing some. Singletons are absent from the sample, which has approximately 46,000 clones. Sequencing was carried out using peripheral blood mononuclear cells. These receptors originate from a person aged 18-70 years in good health.

Many counts were recorded for this clone. The CDR3 end lies 3 residues beyond the end of the read and is filled in from the germline J gene. V usage is TRBV4-2 and J usage is TRBJ2-2, with 11 positions matching TRBD1. This CDR3 contains 17 residues. Looked up from germline, CDR1 is LGHNA and CDR2 is YNFKEQ. The J segment lost 3 bases and the V segment lost 3 bases, leaving 6 bases of the junction unmatched. This CDR3 reads CASSHFPGQGDTGELFF. Incomplete CDR3 DNA: TGTGCCAGCAGCCATTTTCCGGGACAGGGGGACACCGGGGAG.

This clone was counted ten times or more. The sequence runs out 3 residues before the end of the CDR3; the remainder is reconstructed from the germline J gene. V usage is TRBV5-1 and J usage is TRBJ2-7; the match to TRBD1 covers 8 bases. This CDR3 comprises 16 residues. V was clipped by 3 bases and J by 5 bases; unmatched bases: 13. Germline CDR1 reads SGHRS; CDR2 reads YFSETQ. The CDR3 sequence is CASSSAFGQGIHEQYF. Incomplete CDR3 DNA: TGCGCCAGCAGCTCGGCCTTCGGACAGGGTATCCACGAG.

This clone has at least ten counts. The CDR3 end lies 3 residues beyond the end of the read and is filled in from the germline J gene. This chain connects TRBV4-1 to TRBJ2-7, with D possibly matching TRBD2 (7 bases). Germline CDR1 MGHRA, CDR2 YSYEKL. V lost 7 bases, J lost 0 bases, and 19 bases lay in between. The CDR3 totals 16 residues. Partial CDR3 DNA: TGCGCCAGCACCGAGGGGGGGTCCTGGAACTCCTACGAG. Protein product: CASTEGGSWNSYE. The entire CDR3 reads CASTEGGSWNSYEQYF.

Ten or more counts support this clone. Read data end 3 residues before the CDR3 end; the end is taken from the germline J gene. This rearrangement joins TRBV5-1 to TRBJ1-1, with D tentatively TRBD1 (5 bases). This CDR3 has 14 residues. Germline CDR1 is SGHRS and CDR2 is YFSETQ. Trimming left V 0 bases short and J 0 bases short, with 6 bases between. The DNA read from the CDR3 is TGCGCCAGCAGCTTGGCAGGGATGAACACTGAA. Residues: CASSLAGMNTE. The CDR3 as a whole reads CASSLAGMNTEAFF.

This clone was recorded at least ten times. The read terminates 3 residues ahead of where the CDR3 ends, so the germline J gene completes it. This chain connects TRBV5-1 to TRBJ2-3, with D unresolved. Germline loops: CDR1 SGHRS, CDR2 YFSETQ. The V gene lost 4 bases and the J gene lost 0 bases, with 18 bases spanning the gap. This CDR3 spans 17 amino acids. The sequenced part of the CDR3 DNA is TGCGCCAGCAGCCTGACCTCTTGGGCCGATAGCACAGATACG. Its protein product is CASSLTSWADSTDT. The entire CDR3 reads CASSLTSWADSTDTQYF. Variable domain in full (rest from reference TRBV5-1 and TRBJ2-3): KAGVTQTPRYLIKTRGQQVTLSCSPISGHRSVSWYQQTPGQGLQFLFEYFSETQRNKGNFPGRFSGRQFSNSRSEMNVSTLELGDSALYLCASSLTSWADSTDTQYFGPGTRLTVL.

Many counts were recorded for this clone. Read data end 3 residues before the CDR3 end; the end is taken from the germline J gene. This chain uses TRBV5-5 with TRBJ1-6; 8 bases match TRBD1. Losses at the gene ends were 3 bases for V and 9 bases for J; bases not matched to a gene: 5. Germline CDR1 is SGHKS and CDR2 is YYEKEE (reference sequence). The CDR3 runs 14 residues. CDR3 DNA, as far as it was read: TGTGCCAGCAGCTCCGGACAGGGACCTTCACCC. It is translated as CASSSGQGPSP. The CDR3, in full, reads CASSSGQGPSPLHF.

This clone was detected ten times or more. The CDR3 end is not reached by the read, which stops 3 residues before it; the germline J gene fills it in. The rearrangement links TRBV5-1 to TRBJ2-1; TRBD2 matches at 11 bases. J lost 9 bases, V lost 6 bases, and 17 bases had no gene match. CDR1 SGHRS and CDR2 YFSETQ come from the germline V gene. The CDR3 spans 17 residues. CDR3 sequence: CASTWSPLAGGRGEQFF. CDR3 bases read: TGCGCCAGCACGTGGTCCCCCTTAGCGGGGGGGCGTGGTGAG.

The sample holds a few counts of this clone. The observed sequence ends 3 residues before the CDR3 terminus, with the missing tail filled in from the germline J gene. This same CDR3 is encoded by further DNA sequences in the sample. The rearrangement uses TRBV7-9 and TRBJ1-2; tentative D call: TRBD1 (5 bases). Germline CDR1 and CDR2: SEHNR and FQNEAQ (reference sequence). The CDR3 spans 12 residues. CDR3 sequence: CASSSDSYDYTF. CDR3 bases read: TGTGCCAGCAGCTCCGACAGCTACGAC.

This clone was counted at least ten times. Read data end 3 residues before the CDR3 end; the end is taken from the germline J gene. V gene TRBV5-6 combines with J gene TRBJ2-7; TRBD1 agrees at 8 bases. V lost 4 bases, J lost 6 bases, and 9 bases stayed unmatched. CDR3 length: 14 residues. Germline V gene lookup returns CDR1 SGHDT and CDR2 YYEEEE. CDR3 sequence reads: CASSLDRVVSEQYF. The sequenced part of the CDR3 DNA is TGTGCCAGCAGCCTGGACAGGGTGGTCTCCGAG.

This clone occurred a few times. Read sequence stops 3 residues before the CDR3 end, and the germline J gene provides the missing end. Other DNA sequences in this sample translate to the same CDR3. V gene TRBV20-1 combines with J gene TRBJ2-1, with 10 bases lining up with TRBD2. V was clipped by 1 base and J by 8 bases; unmatched bases: 11. The CDR3 has 16 residues. Germline assignment: CDR1 DFQATT and CDR2 SNEGSKA (reference sequence). CDR3: CSARASSGGASYEQFF. The sequenced part of the CDR3 DNA is TGCAGTGCTAGAGCCTCCAGCGGGGGGGCTTCGTATGAG.

This clone came up many times. Coverage ceases 3 residues before the CDR3 finishes, and the germline J gene fills in the end. J is TRBJ1-4 and V is TRBV10-3, with a tentative D call TRBD1 (6 bases). Germline-derived CDR1 and CDR2 are ENHRY and SYGVKD. This CDR3 comprises 14 residues. V shed 8 bases and J shed 5 bases, with 15 bases lying between them. CDR3 bases read: TGTGCCATCCCGGGACACCTCAACAATGAAAAA. Residues: CAIPGHLNNEK. The complete CDR3 reads CAIPGHLNNEKLFF.

This clone was found many times. The read halts 3 residues ahead of the CDR3 end, with the missing end drawn from the germline J gene. The chain employs TRBV5-1 and TRBJ1-2, with 7 bases that match TRBD1. Germline assignment: CDR1 SGHRS and CDR2 YFSETQ. V dropped 3 bases and J dropped 2; count of bases not matched to a gene: 7. The CDR3 is 15 residues long. The part of the CDR3 DNA that was read is TGCGCCAGCAGCTGGGAGGTACAGGGGAACTATGGC. It yields the protein CASSWEVQGNYG. The CDR3, in full, reads CASSWEVQGNYGYTF.

This clone showed up many times. Read coverage stops 3 residues before the CDR3 terminus; the germline J gene supplies the remainder. V gene TRBV7-2 combines with J gene TRBJ2-5, with TRBD2 matching over 8 bases. The CDR3 totals 14 residues. With 5 bases clipped from V and 5 bases from J, the junction kept 7 bases outside the gene matches. CDR1 is SGHTA and CDR2 is FQGNSA in the germline V gene. Here the CDR3 reads CASSRGGRLETQYF. Incomplete CDR3 DNA: TGTGCCAGCAGCCGCGGGGGGCGGCTGGAGACC. Using reference TRBV7-2 and TRBJ2-5 for the parts outside the CDR3, the full variable domain is GAGVSQSPSNKVTEKGKDVELRCDPISGHTALYWYRQSLGQGLEFLIYFQGNSAPDKSGLPSDRFSAERTGGSVSTLTIQRTQQEDSAVYLCASSRGGRLETQYFGPGTRLLVL.

In this sample, this clone turned up many times. The read halts 3 residues ahead of the CDR3 end, with the missing end drawn from the germline J gene. The rearrangement links TRBV5-1 to TRBJ2-5; 8 bases are a match to TRBD1. CDR3 size: 17 residues. Per germline, CDR1 SGHRS and CDR2 YFSETQ. V lost 3 bases, J lost 5 bases, and 15 bases stayed unmatched. This chain's CDR3 is CASSSLPKTGAGETQYF. The sequenced part of the CDR3 DNA is TGCGCCAGCAGCTCGCTCCCGAAGACAGGGGCGGGGGAGACC.